The 24 T cell receptor beta chains below were found in one sample sequenced in a study of post-analysis software for immune sequencing data. Prepared libraries of TCR beta cDNA carried unique molecular identifiers. TCRdb re-derived calls from the PCR reads in MiXCR, one entry per CDR3 protein. The table includes hundreds of thousands of distinct CDR3 sequences, 30% detected once. The study, taken as a whole, reports: Patients used roughly five TRBV segments, including TRBV5-6, TRBV5-1 and TRBV20-1, more often than controls.

The antigens these receptors bind are not known. Sequencing was carried out using blood. The origin of the receptors is a girl aged 10 to 17 with multiple sclerosis.

This clonotype was observed a handful of times. A much larger clone differs from this one at a single base, so this may be a read error. V is TRBV5-1 and J is TRBJ2-3; D gene ambiguous. CDR3 length: 11 residues. Germline V gene data show CDR1 as SGHRS and CDR2 as YFSETQ. V was trimmed by 6 bases and J by 4 bases, leaving 6 bases between them. The DNA for the CDR3 is TGCGCCAGCAACCAAGCAGATACGCAGTATTTT. This gives the protein CASNQADTQYF.

The chain employs TRBV6-1 and TRBJ2-6, with 11 bases identical to TRBD1. V dropped 10 bases and J dropped 0; count of bases not matched to a gene: 8. Germline V gene lookup returns CDR1 MNHNS and CDR2 SASEGT. This CDR3 contains 17 residues. The CDR3 bases are TGTGCCACCAAGACCGGGACAGGGGGCTCTGGGGCCAACGTCCTGACTTTC. Translated: CATKTGTGGSGANVLTF.

This clonotype was seen a few times. The rearrangement uses TRBV29-1 and TRBJ2-5, with D possibly called TRBD1 or TRBD2 (5 bases each). V was clipped by 6 bases and J by 9 bases, with 5 bases between them. The germline V gene has CDR1 SQVTM and CDR2 ANQGSEA. The CDR3 runs to 8 residues. The CDR3 bases are TGCAGCGTGGGGGCCCAGTACTTC. The encoded protein is CSVGAQYF.

CDR3 sequence reads: CASSYSYGTDTQYF. CDR3 in DNA: TGTGCCAGCAGTTACTCGTACGGCACAGATACGCAGTATTTT. The V gene is TRBV6-5, the J gene TRBJ2-3; D remains ambiguous. V was trimmed by 0 bases and J by 1 base, leaving 5 bases between them. The CDR3 has 14 residues. CDR1 and CDR2 from the germline V gene are MNHEY and SVGAGI.

V is TRBV5-1 and J is TRBJ1-6; D is unresolved. The germline CDR1 and CDR2 sequences are SGHRS and YFSETQ. V lost 0 bases and J 9 bases, leaving 7 bases between the germline ends. This CDR3 contains 13 residues. CDR3 bases: TGCGCCAGCAGCTTGGGTGGGTTTTCACCCCTCCACTTT. Encoded protein: CASSLGGFSPLHF.

V usage is TRBV7-9 and J usage is TRBJ2-7; 9 nucleotides align to TRBD1. The CDR3 has 16 amino acids. The J segment lost 5 bases and the V segment lost 7 bases, leaving 15 bases of the junction unmatched. The germline gives CDR1 SEHNR, CDR2 FQNEAQ (reference sequence). The CDR3 sequence is CASIPSRSTGGNEQYF. The CDR3 DNA is TGTGCCAGCATCCCTTCCCGCTCGACAGGGGGGAACGAGCAGTACTTC.

The chain combines TRBV20-1 with TRBJ1-5; the D gene is possibly TRBD1 (5 bases). The CDR3 is 13 amino acids. Germline assignment: CDR1 DFQATT and CDR2 SNEGSKA (reference sequence). The V and J ends lost 1 base and 1 base respectively, with 5 bases between them. The chain's CDR3 is CSARGGSNQPQHF. The CDR3 nucleotides are TGCAGTGCTAGAGGGGGCAGCAATCAGCCCCAGCATTTT.

This clonotype was found a few times. V and J are TRBV11-1 and TRBJ2-3; TRBD2 agrees at 15 bases. CDR1 and CDR2 (germline): SGHAT, FQDESV (reference sequence). V gave up 2 bases and J gave up 0 bases; unmatched junction bases: 12. The CDR3 runs 21 residues. The CDR3 region is CASSLFGYGLAGGGSTDTQYF. The DNA for the CDR3 is TGTGCCAGCAGCTTATTTGGATATGGACTAGCGGGAGGGGGGAGCACAGATACGCAGTATTTT.

This clonotype was seen only a few times. The rearrangement uses TRBV5-1 and TRBJ2-5, with 7 bases matching TRBD2. This CDR3 has 14 residues. Germline CDR1 SGHRS, CDR2 YFSETQ. V shed 7 bases and J 2 bases; nucleotides not matched to a gene: 8. CDR3 protein: CASRMAGEQETQYF. The DNA of the CDR3 is TGCGCCAGCCGGATGGCGGGGGAGCAAGAGACCCAGTACTTC. Complete variable domain (other parts from reference TRBV5-1 and TRBJ2-5): KAGVTQTPRYLIKTRGQQVTLSCSPISGHRSVSWYQQTPGQGLQFLFEYFSETQRNKGNFPGRFSGRQFSNSRSEMNVSTLELGDSALYLCASRMAGEQETQYFGPGTRLLVL.

The chain employs TRBV12-3 or TRBV12-4 and TRBJ1-2; D remains unclear. V was pared by 6 bases and J by 6 bases, with 5 bases between. The length of the CDR3 is 10 residues. In nucleotides, the CDR3 is TGTGCCAGCAGCCTGAATGGCTACACCTTC. Translated: CASSLNGYTF.

This clonotype appeared a few times. The chain joins TRBV24-1 to TRBJ1-5, with D tentatively TRBD1 (5 bases). The CDR3 length is 14 residues. The V end was cut by 7 bases, the J end by 0 bases, with 9 bases between. Germline CDR1 reads KGHDR; CDR2 reads SFDVKD. Here the CDR3 DNA reads TGTGCCACCAGCGACAGCTATAGCAATCAGCCCCAGCATTTT. This codes for CATSDSYSNQPQHF.

This clonotype came up a few times. This chain connects TRBV27 to TRBJ2-1; D may match TRBD1 or TRBD2 (5 bases each). The V gene's germline CDR1 is MNHEY and CDR2 SMNVEV (reference sequence). This CDR3 is built from 15 residues. Trimming took 7 bases from V and 1 from J, leaving 14 bases between them. The CDR3 is CASTPRDRSYNEQFF. The CDR3 region has the DNA TGTGCCAGCACCCCAAGGGACCGTTCCTACAATGAGCAGTTCTTC.

The gene calls are TRBV12-3 or TRBV12-4 and TRBJ1-2, with 9 nucleotides matching TRBD1. The CDR3 loop spans 13 amino acids. V dropped 5 bases and J dropped 5; count of bases not matched to a gene: 3. This chain's CDR3 is CASSVQGAYGYTF. The DNA for the CDR3 is TGTGCCAGCAGTGTACAGGGGGCTTATGGCTACACCTTC.

This clonotype showed up many times. The gene calls are TRBV4-1 and TRBJ2-7; D may correspond to TRBD1 or TRBD2 (5 bases each). The CDR3 sequence is 14 residues long. From germline, CDR1 is MGHRA and CDR2 YSYEKL. Trimming removed 3 bases at V and 2 bases at J, with 11 bases between. This chain's CDR3 is CASSQRDGAYEQYF. Written as DNA, the CDR3 is TGCGCCAGCAGCCAGAGGGACGGGGCCTACGAGCAGTACTTC.

Ten or more counts support this clonotype. The rearrangement joins TRBV5-1 to TRBJ2-5, with D uncertain. The ends were cut back, 0 bases at V and 2 bases at J, with 5 bases in the middle. The CDR3 loop spans 13 amino acids. Germline V gene data show CDR1 as SGHRS and CDR2 as YFSETQ. The CDR3 loop reads CASSLAAQETQYF. The CDR3 bases are TGCGCCAGCAGCTTGGCGGCGCAAGAGACCCAGTACTTC. Full variable domain (rest looked up from reference TRBV5-1 and TRBJ2-5): KAGVTQTPRYLIKTRGQQVTLSCSPISGHRSVSWYQQTPGQGLQFLFEYFSETQRNKGNFPGRFSGRQFSNSRSEMNVSTLELGDSALYLCASSLAAQETQYFGPGTRLLVL.

In its sample, this clonotype was seen a few times. This sequence joins TRBV24-1 and TRBJ2-1; TRBD2 matches at 11 bases. The CDR3 extends over 16 amino acids. Unmatched junction bases numbered 4, after V lost 5 bases and J lost 2 bases. In germline, CDR1 is KGHDR, CDR2 SFDVKD. As DNA, the CDR3 is TGTGCCACCAGTGGAGCTAGCGGGGGGCCCTACAATGAGCAGTTCTTC. Translating gives CATSGASGGPYNEQFF.

This clonotype was observed many times. V gene TRBV6-5 combines with J gene TRBJ1-1; tentatively, D is TRBD1 (5 bases). CDR1 and CDR2 from the germline V gene are MNHEY and SVGAGI. This CDR3 contains 13 residues. Trimming took off 0 bases at V and 4 bases at J, with 6 bases between the two ends. The CDR3 DNA reads as TGTGCCAGCAGTTACTCGGGGGGCACTGAAGCTTTCTTT. It yields the protein CASSYSGGTEAFF.

This clonotype turned up a few times. The CDR3 is CASSGRGGNEQYF. In nucleotides, the CDR3 is TGTGCCAGCAGCGGCCGGGGAGGAAACGAGCAGTACTTC. The V and J genes are TRBV7-2 and TRBJ2-7, with D tentatively TRBD2 (6 bases). The CDR3 extends over 13 amino acids. Trimming took off 5 bases at V and 5 bases at J, with 13 bases between the two ends. In germline, CDR1 is SGHTA, CDR2 FQGNSA.

This clonotype was detected only a few times. The chain links TRBV12-3 or TRBV12-4 to TRBJ1-5, with no clear D. CDR3 size: 14 residues. Trimming cost V 7 bases and J 0 bases, with 10 bases left between them. The CDR3 reads CASTLSNSNQPQHF. As DNA, the CDR3 is TGTGCCAGCACCCTCTCAAATAGCAATCAGCCCCAGCATTTT.

This sequence joins TRBV6-5 and TRBJ2-1; D gene unclear. This CDR3 spans 13 amino acids. Trimming took 2 bases from V and 9 from J, leaving 11 bases between them. Germline lookup yields CDR1 MNHEY and CDR2 SVGAGI. In DNA, the CDR3 is TGTGCCAGCAGTTACGTCGAGACGAGTGAGCAGTTCTTC. It yields the protein CASSYVETSEQFF.

The rearrangement links TRBV6-5 to TRBJ2-3; possible D gene TRBD2, 7 bases. The ends were cut back, 2 bases at V and 6 bases at J, with 15 bases in the middle. The length of the CDR3 is 15 residues. Germline loops: CDR1 MNHEY, CDR2 SVGAGI. In DNA form, the CDR3 reads TGTGCCAGCAGTTACCTCCAGCGGGGACACGATACGCAGTATTTT. It translates to CASSYLQRGHDTQYF.

This clonotype turned up a few times. V is TRBV4-3 and J is TRBJ1-4, with 8 bases identical to TRBD1. This CDR3 is 20 amino acids long. The V segment lost 0 bases and the J segment 8 bases; nucleotides outside the gene matches: 20. CDR1 is LGHNA, CDR2 YSLEER, per germline. Here the CDR3 reads CASSQEKNDRGRAVGEKLFF. CDR3 in DNA: TGCGCCAGCAGCCAAGAAAAGAATGACAGGGGACGGGCCGTTGGAGAAAAACTGTTTTTT.

This clonotype came up many times. V usage is TRBV24-1 and J usage is TRBJ2-5, with D perhaps matching TRBD1 (8 bases). The CDR3 totals 16 residues. CDR1 and CDR2 from the germline V gene are KGHDR and SFDVKD. Trimming shortened V by 1 base and J by 5 bases, and 16 bases separated the two germline ends. Here the CDR3 reads CATSDFSGQGGETQYF. For the CDR3, the DNA is TGTGCCACCAGTGATTTTTCAGGACAGGGAGGGGAGACCCAGTACTTC.

The rearrangement links TRBV7-8 to TRBJ2-3; a weak D match, TRBD1 (6 bases). Germline CDR1 is SGHVS and CDR2 is FQNEAQ. V shed 2 bases and J shed 4 bases, with 19 bases lying between them. This CDR3 spans 17 amino acids. CDR3 in amino acids: CASSLSPLWNRADTQYF. The CDR3 DNA sequence: TGTGCCAGCAGCTTAAGCCCGCTATGGAACAGGGCAGATACGCAGTATTTT. Together with reference TRBV7-8 and TRBJ2-3, the CDR3 gives the full variable domain: GAGVSQSPRYKVAKRGQDVALRCDPISGHVSLFWYQQALGQGPEFLTYFQNEAQLDKSGLPSDRFFAERPEGSVSTLKIQRTQQEDSAVYLCASSLSPLWNRADTQYFGPGTRLTVL.